This TCR beta chain stems from a study of OX40 agonist ivuxolimab in advanced cancers. About the research overall: Over 30% of patients had received prior checkpoint inhibitor therapy.

The CDR3 is 14 amino acids. The V and J ends lost 2 bases and 5 bases, in that order; junction bases with no gene match: 4. CDR1 KGHSH and CDR2 LQKENI come from the germline V gene. Generated by immunoSEQ multiplex PCR, the TCRdb table keeps only in-frame clones and is missing some. This table has around 50,000 clones, approximately 88% appearing once. The sequence was obtained from an adult with an advanced solid tumor such as melanoma, head and neck, liver or kidney cancer. The chain has TRBV18 and TRBJ2-5, with 8 positions matching TRBD1. Sequencing used CD4+ or CD8+ T cells sorted from blood, obtained in a trial of the OX40 agonist ivuxolimab. CDR3 coding DNA: TGTGCCAGCTCACCAGGGACAGGCCGGGAGACCCAGTACTTC. Translated, it gives CASSPGTGRETQYF.